This TCR beta chain was sequenced during a study of T cell clonality in common variable immunodeficiency (dated by TCRdb to between 2014 and 2017). Study-wide conclusions, independent of this receptor: According to the authors, finding the cause of the higher clonality in CVID would require sequencing the repertoires of T cell subpopulations. Healthy controls shared more TCRbeta clones with each other than CVID subjects shared among themselves (p < 0.0001). Although equal DNA input was used, an average of roughly 85,000 unique sequences per sample was obtained for controls, compared with some 30,000 for CVID samples. CVID TCRbeta sequences reportedly showed fewer deletions and N-nucleotide insertions and lacked highly modified clones with 13 or more V deletions. Correlations between repertoire features and clinical complications were limited by patient heterogeneity within the CVID cohort. TCRbeta clonality was higher in CVID subjects than in healthy controls (t-test p = 0.018), and the increase was most characteristic of about a third of subjects.

In the germline V gene, CDR1 corresponds to MNHEY and CDR2 to SVGEGT. The CDR3 spans 14 residues, from the cysteine through the phenylalanine. The CDR3 was read in part: 33 bases, with the frame set at base 1. Germline trimming amounts to 5 bases on V and 6 bases on J, with 2 as the count of junction bases outside the gene matches. This clone was seen many times. No antigen is known for it. The CDR3 is cut off 3 residues early in the read; its end comes from the germline J gene. Equivalent amounts of genomic DNA from CVID and control samples were used as sequencing input. For every sample, a 60 bp segment covering the rearranged TCRbeta CDR3 region was amplified and then sequenced. The immunoSEQ assay, a bias-corrected multiplex PCR combined with high-throughput sequencing, was used for TCRbeta amplification. On the authors' methods: Every unique nucleotide sequence counted as a clone and was annotated with V, D and J genes, copy number and frequency. Sequences were labeled productive if in frame, and non-productive if out of frame or containing stop codons. Clonality was calculated from Shannon's entropy as previously described. The predicted amino acid sequences of productive clones were used to derive mean CDR3 Kyte-Doolittle hydropathy. Hierarchical clustering of scaled V gene usage was performed with the R hclust function using Manhattan distance and complete linkage. Sharing of clones by CDR3 amino acid sequence was evaluated through resampling of 12 repertoires per group over 100 rounds. The repertoires were searched for over 60 published EBV-specific TCRbeta sequences and 245 published CMV-specific TCRbeta sequences. Analysis left out a couple of CVID samples that produced under 10,000 sequences, so some 45 CVID repertoires remained. Sourced from immuneACCESS, this table was stored by TCRdb with only in-frame sequences that have V and J called. A share of the clones is absent; for the studies checked, an unresolved V gene accounts for under half, and the remainder has no known explanation. D and trimming were read from the DNA, whereas the V and J calls and clone size are those reported in that table. Listed for this sample are approximately 35,000 clones, none observed only a single time. In total, the top ten clones hold approximately 7% of the sample.

CVID was diagnosed by standard criteria: serum IgG, IgA and/or IgM reduced below normal range, plus specific antibody deficiency. A total of roughly 45 subjects (roughly 15 female and 29 male; age range roughly 9 to 70 years, mean age around 40) were included in the CVID group. Most of the CVID patients and most of the healthy controls were of Caucasian heritage. At the time of study participation, every CVID subject had been on replacement immunoglobulin therapy for one year or longer. At the time of blood collection, no CVID subject was ill or was being treated with immunomodulatory or immunosuppressive medication. From each donor, about 4.5 to 9 ml of heparinized peripheral whole blood was collected. Genomic DNA from adults with common variable immune deficiency (CVID) and from healthy adult controls was used for sequencing of TCRbeta CDR3 repertoires. To isolate peripheral blood mononuclear cells, diluted blood was subjected to density centrifugation over Hypaque 1077 or Ficoll-Paque. Unsorted mononuclear cells served as the source of genomic DNA, which was extracted either by Qiagen column purification or by a centrifugation-based method.

The sequenced material came from peripheral blood mononuclear cells. The clonotype comes from a human donor with common variable immunodeficiency. The V and J segments used are TRBV6-2 or TRBV6-3 and TRBJ1-6; 9 middle bases align to TRBD1. For the CDR3, the sequence is CASSTDRGNSPLHF. CDR3 DNA, as far as it was read: TGTGCCAGCAGTACGGACAGGGGTAATTCACCC.